A selection of T cell receptor beta chains follows, all from one sample in a study of T cell repertoires in cytomegalovirus infection. TCRdb analysed the reads with MiXCR anew, one entry per CDR3 protein. The data contain about 400,000 distinct CDR3 sequences, over 15% of them singletons. Sample: PBMCs. These TCRs come from a human donor in good health (CMV status not recorded). Some clones in this sample may be carry-over from other donors' samples. Both conserved end residues are part of each CDR3. Fields, in order: V gene, J gene, D gene, clone size, CDR3 DNA, CDR3 protein. D genes are given only for firm matches. Where a row states a size, it is once, few, many or the class of an expanded clone; other rows omit it.

TRBV9	TRBJ1-1	.	few	TGTGCCAGCAGCGTAGCGCCAGGGGACCGTACTGAAGCTTTCTTT	CASSVAPGDRTEAFF
TRBV20-1	TRBJ1-5	.	.	TGCAGTGCTAGCGGGGGGTGGGGAAATCAGCCCCAGCATTTT	CSASGGWGNQPQHF
TRBV5-5	TRBJ1-1	.	few	TGTGCCAGCAGCTGGGGCAACAGGTACACTGAAGCTTTCTTT	CASSWGNRYTEAFF
TRBV14	TRBJ2-3	.	many	TGTGCCAGCAGCCCCTTTACAGATACGCAGTATTTT	CASSPFTDTQYF
TRBV28	TRBJ2-5	.	many	TGTGCCAGCTCAGGGCGGGGGCAAATCCAAGAGACCCAGTACTTC	CASSGRGQIQETQYF
TRBV12-3/TRBV12-4	TRBJ1-3	.	many	TGTGCCAGCCAAGGGTTATTTGGAAACACCATATATTTT	CASQGLFGNTIYF
TRBV5-5	TRBJ2-1	TRBD2	.	TGTGCCAGCAGCATATTAGCGGGGGGGCCAGGGGAGTTCTTC	CASSILAGGPGEFF
TRBV5-5	TRBJ2-3	.	few	TGTGCCAGCAGCTTGGCCTTCACATCTAGCACAGATACGCAGTATTTT	CASSLAFTSSTDTQYF
TRBV7-8	TRBJ2-1	TRBD1	many	TGTGCCAGCACCTCCCAGGGGGCCGCGGACAATGAGCAGTTCTTC	CASTSQGAADNEQFF
TRBV7-9	TRBJ2-1	.	.	TGTGCCAGCAGATCACGCACGTCCAATGAGCAGTTCTTC	CASRSRTSNEQFF
TRBV7-4	TRBJ2-7	.	.	TGTGCCAGCAGCTTGGCCCCGGGACTCCTCTACGAGCAGTACTTC	CASSLAPGLLYEQYF
TRBV6-2/TRBV6-3	TRBJ2-5	TRBD2	few	TGTGCCAGCAGTTACGGGACTAGCGGGAGAGAGACCCAGTACTTC	CASSYGTSGRETQYF
TRBV7-8	TRBJ2-3	TRBD2	many	TGTGCCAGCAGCGTAAGGACTAGCGGGAGTACGCAGTATTTT	CASSVRTSGSTQYF
TRBV9	TRBJ2-5	.	.	TGTGCCAGCAGCCCTAGTTCTTCCCGGGAGACCCAGTACTTC	CASSPSSSRETQYF
TRBV7-2	TRBJ1-5	.	many	TGTGCCAGCAGCTTAGGGACTCCCTCTCAGCCCCAGCATTTT	CASSLGTPSQPQHF
TRBV20-1	TRBJ1-6	.	.	TGCAGTGCAAACCGGGACGGTTATAATTCACCCCTCCACTTT	CSANRDGYNSPLHF
TRBV19	TRBJ1-5	TRBD1	few	TGTGCCAGTACTTACGGGACAGGGGAGAATCAGCCCCAGCATTTT	CASTYGTGENQPQHF
TRBV28	TRBJ2-7	.	few	TGTGCCAGCAGTTTTGCCCTCGTGAACAGGGATGATCCCTACGAGCAGTACTTC	CASSFALVNRDDPYEQYF
TRBV2	TRBJ2-1	TRBD2	few	TGTGCCAGCAGTGAGGCGGGAGAAGACAATGAGCAGTTCTTC	CASSEAGEDNEQFF
TRBV29-1	TRBJ1-1	TRBD1	few	TGCAGCCTCCGGGACAGGGCGAACACTGAAGCTTTCTTT	CSLRDRANTEAFF
TRBV14	TRBJ2-5	.	few	TGTGCCAGCAGCCTGGAGGGGGCTCCCAAAGAGACCCAGTACTTC	CASSLEGAPKETQYF
TRBV27	TRBJ2-5	TRBD1	many	TGTGCCAGCAAGGGGGCGGGACAGGGGGCTGAGACCCAGTACTTC	CASKGAGQGAETQYF
TRBV7-9	TRBJ2-1	TRBD2	many	TGTGCCAGCAGCTCAACCCAAAGGGGACTAGCCCAGTTCTTC	CASSSTQRGLAQFF
TRBV4-1	TRBJ1-4	TRBD1	.	TGCGCCAGCAGCCAGACAGGGTCTAATGAAAAACTGTTTTTT	CASSQTGSNEKLFF
TRBV12-3/TRBV12-4	TRBJ2-1	.	few	TGTGCCAGCAGTTCGGGGTGGTCGGACAATGAGCAGTTCTTC	CASSSGWSDNEQFF
TRBV6-5	TRBJ1-3	.	.	TGTGCCAGCAGTTACGCGGCCGTTGGAAACACCATATATTTT	CASSYAAVGNTIYF
TRBV20-1	TRBJ2-7	TRBD2	few	TGCAGTGCCTACCGTAGCGGGAGGGAGGGCGAGCAGTACTTC	CSAYRSGREGEQYF
TRBV12-3/TRBV12-4	TRBJ1-2	.	many	TGTGCCAGCAGTCCCCGGACAAACTATGGCTACACCTTC	CASSPRTNYGYTF
TRBV7-6	TRBJ2-6	.	many	TGTGCCAGCAGCTTAGCGGGGAGCTCTGGGGCCAACGTCCTGACTTTC	CASSLAGSSGANVLTF
TRBV2	TRBJ1-2	.	once	TGTGCCAGTAGAATAGGACAGAACTATGGCTACACCTTC	CASRIGQNYGYTF
TRBV7-9	TRBJ2-5	TRBD1	many	TGTGCCAGCAGCGACAGGGCGGACCAGTACTTC	CASSDRADQYF
TRBV12-5	TRBJ1-1	.	.	TGTGCTAGTGGCATCGACAGGTTTGAAGCTTTCTTT	CASGIDRFEAFF
TRBV27	TRBJ2-7	.	.	TGTGCCAGCAGAACAGGGAAAACCTACGAGCAGTACTTC	CASRTGKTYEQYF
TRBV7-8	TRBJ2-3	TRBD2	few	TGTGCCAGCAGCCCCTGGGGTAGCGGGGGGGCTGAAGATACGCAGTATTTT	CASSPWGSGGAEDTQYF
TRBV5-4	TRBJ1-2	.	.	TGTGCCAGCAGGAAGGACAGCCAGACAAAACTGGGGCGCTACACCTTC	CASRKDSQTKLGRYTF
TRBV11-2	TRBJ1-2	.	.	TGTGCCAGCAGATCCTTCGGAAGGACCATTAACTATGGCTACACCTTC	CASRSFGRTINYGYTF
TRBV7-2	TRBJ2-3	.	many	TGTGCCAGCAGCTTAGTAGGTTGGTTCACAGATACGCAGTATTTT	CASSLVGWFTDTQYF
TRBV7-2	TRBJ1-1	.	many	TGTGCCAGCAGCTTAGCATCGGTCACTGAAGCTTTCTTT	CASSLASVTEAFF
TRBV7-8	TRBJ1-1	.	many	TGTGCCAGCAGCTTAGGATCCGACCACGGTCTGAACACTGAAGCTTTCTTT	CASSLGSDHGLNTEAFF